The 30 T cell receptor beta chains below come from one sample, sequenced in a study of blood T cells in healthy people across ages. Alongside a J-beta primer mix, a sample-barcoded 5' primer served in a second PCR lasting roughly 7 to 12 cycles. TCRdb re-analysed the 5' RACE reads in MiXCR, keeping a single row per CDR3 protein. The table lists approximately 1.5 million distinct CDR3 sequences, about 31% of them singletons. Sequencing was performed on blood. The receptor set was obtained from a woman in her 30s in good health.

This clonotype was counted once. The chain uses TRBV9 and TRBJ2-3; TRBD2 agrees at 7 bases. CDR3 length equals 15 residues. The J segment lost 6 bases and the V segment lost 2 bases, leaving 9 bases of the junction unmatched. Germline loops: CDR1 SGDLS, CDR2 YYNGEE. The CDR3 reads CASSVETSVADTQYF. CDR3 coding DNA: TGTGCCAGCAGCGTGGAAACTAGCGTTGCTGATACGCAGTATTTT.

This chain links TRBV20-1 with TRBJ2-7, with 7 bases lining up with TRBD1. Germline loops: CDR1 DFQATT, CDR2 SNEGSKA (reference sequence). The CDR3 is 16 residues long. Unmatched junction bases numbered 10, after V lost 0 bases and J lost 2 bases. CDR3 amino acids: CSARDWATGTPYEQYF. The CDR3 DNA reads as TGCAGTGCTAGAGATTGGGCGACAGGGACGCCCTACGAGCAGTACTTC.

This clonotype was picked up many times. The chain couples TRBV29-1 to TRBJ2-7; D is possibly TRBD1 (6 bases). V shed 4 bases and J shed 3 bases, with 7 bases lying between them. Germline V gene lookup returns CDR1 SQVTM and CDR2 ANQGSEA. CDR3 length equals 11 residues. Here the CDR3 DNA reads TGCAGCGTTGGGACAGACTACGAGCAGTACTTC. Its translation is CSVGTDYEQYF.

This chain connects TRBV10-3 to TRBJ1-2, with D possibly matching TRBD1 (5 bases). From germline, CDR1 is ENHRY and CDR2 SYGVKD. The CDR3 covers 14 residues. V was shortened by 6 bases and J by 6 bases, with 17 bases between the two germline ends. The CDR3 region is CAIRPGLLMDGYTF. The CDR3 coding sequence is TGTGCCATCAGGCCGGGACTCCTAATGGATGGCTACACCTTC.

This chain uses TRBV28 with TRBJ1-6, with 11 bases that match TRBD1. Germline V gene sequence: CDR1 MDHEN, CDR2 SYDVKM. V lost 6 bases and J lost 2; bases outside the gene matches: 9. This CDR3 spans 18 amino acids. As DNA, the CDR3 is TGTGCCAGCAGAGGACAGGGGGCGGGAGTTACCTATAATTCACCCCTCCACTTT. Amino acids: CASRGQGAGVTYNSPLHF.

The table lists this clonotype with a few counts. This chain joins TRBV20-1 and TRBJ1-1; D remains unclear. V lost 3 bases to trimming and J lost 0 bases, with 8 bases between them. Germline CDR1 is DFQATT and CDR2 is SNEGSKA (reference sequence). The length of the CDR3 is 13 residues. The CDR3 protein is CSASGQMNTEAFF. The DNA of the CDR3 is TGCAGTGCTAGCGGCCAGATGAACACTGAAGCTTTCTTT.

The chain has TRBV29-1 and TRBJ2-5; TRBD2 agrees at 11 bases. Germline V CDR1 and CDR2: SQVTM, ANQGSEA. The CDR3 covers 12 residues. The CDR3 protein is CSGRTSGETQYF. The CDR3 DNA reads TGCAGTGGTCGGACTAGCGGGGAGACCCAGTACTTC.

The genes are TRBV27 and TRBJ1-2, with D hard to call. CDR3 size: 15 residues. CDR1 MNHEY and CDR2 SMNVEV come from the germline V gene (reference sequence). The V gene lost 5 bases and the J gene lost 4 bases, with 17 bases spanning the gap. The CDR3 DNA follows: TGTGCCAGCAGTACGACCAGCGGTGATCGCTATGGCTACACCTTC. Its translation is CASSTTSGDRYGYTF.

The chain links TRBV6-5 to TRBJ1-4; no clear D gene. Looked up from germline, CDR1 is MNHEY and CDR2 is SVGAGI. Between the trimmed V and J ends, which lost 2 bases and 3 bases, there was a span of 13 bases. The CDR3 runs to 16 residues. The CDR3 DNA follows: TGTGCCAGCAGTTACGGCCGGGAGCGAGCTAATGAAAAACTGTTTTTT. Translation gives CASSYGRERANEKLFF.

This clonotype was seen many times. This sequence joins TRBV10-1 and TRBJ2-7; no definite D call. Between the trimmed V and J ends, which lost 11 bases and 1 base, there was a span of 3 bases. The CDR3 has 9 residues. Germline CDR1 WNHNN, CDR2 SYGVQD (reference sequence). DNA of the CDR3: TGCGCCGGGTCCTACGAGCAGTACTTC. This codes for CAGSYEQYF.

This clonotype turned up a few times. This chain connects TRBV7-9 to TRBJ2-1; the D gene is possibly TRBD2 (5 bases). Germline V gene data show CDR1 as SEHNR and CDR2 as FQNEAQ (reference sequence). V dropped 6 bases and J dropped 8 bases, with 17 bases sitting between them. CDR3 length: 14 residues. The CDR3 loop is CASSSSGTSDEQFF. Here the CDR3 DNA reads TGTGCCAGCAGTTCCAGCGGCACTTCGGATGAGCAGTTCTTC. The full variable domain, in which reference TRBV7-9 and TRBJ2-1 provide the parts outside the CDR3, is DTGVSQNPRHKITKRGQNVTFRCDPISEHNRLYWYRQTLGQGPEFLTYFQNEAQLEKSRLLSDRFSAERPKGSFSTLEIQRTEQGDSAMYLCASSSSGTSDEQFFGPGTRLTVL.

The chain uses TRBV2 and TRBJ1-2; TRBD1 aligns across 9 bases. CDR3 size: 15 residues. In germline, CDR1 is SNHLY, CDR2 FYNNEI. The ends lost 8 bases at V and 3 bases at J; junction bases unmatched: 10. CDR3 bases: TGTGCCAGCCGTAGTTCAGGACAGGGGTACTATGGCTACACCTTC. It codes for CASRSSGQGYYGYTF.

The chain is built from TRBV7-9 and TRBJ1-2; maybe TRBD1 (6 bases). Trimming removed 1 base at V and 7 bases at J, with 22 bases between. CDR1 is SEHNR, CDR2 FQNEAQ, per germline (reference sequence). The CDR3 runs to 17 residues. CDR3 nucleotides: TGTGCCAGCAGCTTAGACGGGGGCCGCCCATTTATTGGTGGCTACACCTTC. Translated: CASSLDGGRPFIGGYTF.

At least ten counts were recorded for this clonotype. The chain employs TRBV18 and TRBJ1-1; D remains unclear. V dropped 8 bases and J dropped 1 base, with 11 bases sitting between them. Germline V CDR1 and CDR2: KGHSH, LQKENI. The CDR3 is made up of 13 amino acids. Written as DNA, the CDR3 is TGTGCCAGCAGTCCCTCCGGGAACACTGAAGCTTTCTTT. This encodes CASSPSGNTEAFF. Full variable domain (remainder filled in from reference TRBV18 and TRBJ1-1): NAGVMQNPRHLVRRRGQEARLRCSPMKGHSHVYWYRQLPEEGLKFMVYLQKENIIDESGMPKERFSAEFPKEGPSILRIQQVVRGDSAAYFCASSPSGNTEAFFGQGTRLTVV.

The rearrangement uses TRBV4-1 and TRBJ2-7; 7 nucleotides match TRBD1. The CDR3 is 18 amino acids. Unmatched junction bases numbered 13, after V lost 1 base and J lost 1 base. The germline CDR1 and CDR2 sequences are MGHRA and YSYEKL. CDR3 sequence: CASSQVLFPGQLSYEQYF. The CDR3 bases are TGCGCCAGCAGCCAAGTTTTGTTCCCGGGACAGTTATCCTACGAGCAGTACTTC.

The chain joins TRBV6-4 to TRBJ2-1; 7 bases fit TRBD2. V lost 3 bases, J lost 5 bases, and 10 bases stayed unmatched. CDR1 MRHNA and CDR2 SNTAGT come from the germline V gene. The CDR3 length is 16 residues. For the CDR3, the DNA is TGTGCCAGCAGTGAAGGTGGCGGGAGAGTCCACAATGAGCAGTTCTTC. Translation gives CASSEGGGRVHNEQFF.

The J gene is TRBJ2-7, the V gene TRBV12-3 or TRBV12-4, with 7 positions matching TRBD1. The CDR3 extends over 15 amino acids. J lost 3 bases, V lost 8 bases, and 13 bases had no gene match. CDR3 DNA: TGTGCCAGCGCCTCGTCGGGACAGATCAACTACGAGCAGTACTTC. Protein: CASASSGQINYEQYF.

In its sample, this clonotype was seen many times. The chain joins TRBV27 to TRBJ2-1; 8 positions match TRBD2. The germline V gene encodes CDR1 MNHEY and CDR2 SMNVEV (reference sequence). This CDR3 has 14 amino acids. Losses at the gene ends were 1 base for V and 7 bases for J; bases not matched to a gene: 3. The CDR3 spells CASSLFGGENEQFF. CDR3 in DNA: TGTGCCAGCAGTTTATTCGGGGGGGAGAATGAGCAGTTCTTC.

V gene TRBV6-6 combines with J gene TRBJ1-2; no clear D. There are 13 residues in the CDR3. The germline CDR1 and CDR2 sequences are MNHNY and SVGAGI (reference sequence). V was shortened by 9 bases and J by 1 base, with 12 bases between the two germline ends. This CDR3 is CASFPGSNYGYTF. In DNA form, the CDR3 reads TGTGCCAGTTTTCCCGGGAGTAACTATGGCTACACCTTC.

The chain carries TRBV27 and TRBJ2-7; the match to TRBD1 covers 8 bases. The CDR3 is 17 residues long. Trimming cost V 3 bases and J 0 bases; bases outside gene matches: 10. Germline lookup yields CDR1 MNHEY and CDR2 SMNVEV (reference sequence). CDR3 sequence reads: CASSFLVGTGGSYEQYF. In nucleotides, the CDR3 is TGTGCCAGCAGTTTTCTGGTGGGGACAGGTGGCTCCTACGAGCAGTACTTC.

V and J are TRBV7-9 and TRBJ2-5, with 7 bases matching TRBD2. Judging by the DNA end, TRBJ2-7 fits better; the J call may be wrong. Per germline, CDR1 SEHNR and CDR2 FQNEAQ (reference sequence). The CDR3 has 16 amino acids. The DNA for the CDR3 is TGTGCCAGCAGCTTAGCGGCCATTGGGGGGGAACGCGAGCAGTACTTC. This encodes CASSLAAIGGEREQYF.

The DNA of the CDR3 is TGTGCCAGCAGTGAATGTGGGACAGGGCAAGCCCGGGTTTGTCCCCAGCATTTT. This codes for CASSECGTGQARVCPQHF. This chain links TRBV2 with TRBJ1-5; 9 nucleotides agree with TRBD1. The CDR3 covers 18 residues. Germline V gene lookup returns CDR1 SNHLY and CDR2 FYNNEI. Trimming removed 2 bases from V and 10 bases from J; junction bases left unmatched: 18.

This clonotype was picked up a small number of times. This chain links TRBV7-3 with TRBJ2-3; D remains ambiguous. Trimming removed 6 bases at V and 2 bases at J, with 9 bases between. This CDR3 spans 13 amino acids. CDR1 and CDR2 from the germline V gene are SGHTA and FQGTGA. The CDR3 coding sequence is TGTGCCAGCAGTCGCCAACCCACAGATACGCAGTATTTT. Its translation: CASSRQPTDTQYF. The full variable domain, in which reference TRBV7-3 and TRBJ2-3 provide the parts outside the CDR3, is GAGVSQTPSNKVTEKGKYVELRCDPISGHTALYWYRQSLGQGPEFLIYFQGTGAADDSGLPNDRFFAVRPEGSVSTLKIQRTERGDSAVYLCASSRQPTDTQYFGPGTRLTVL.

This clonotype was seen a handful of times. The DNA of the CDR3 is TGTGCCAGCAGCGCCAGGAATTCCTATGGCTACACCTTC. Translating it yields CASSARNSYGYTF. The V gene is TRBV7-2, the J gene TRBJ1-2; D remains ambiguous. CDR3 size: 13 residues. V lost 5 bases, J lost 4 bases, and 11 bases lay in between. CDR1 is SGHTA and CDR2 is FQGNSA in the germline V gene. Full variable domain (missing parts from reference TRBV7-2 and TRBJ1-2): GAGVSQSPSNKVTEKGKDVELRCDPISGHTALYWYRQSLGQGLEFLIYFQGNSAPDKSGLPSDRFSAERTGGSVSTLTIQRTQQEDSAVYLCASSARNSYGYTFGSGTRLTVV.

For this clonotype: At one end, the junction sequence differs from germline, possibly due to a read error. Written as DNA, the CDR3 is TGTGCCTGCAGCTTTGTGGTTGTCGGAAAGGAGACCCAGTACTTC. Translating gives CACSFVVVGKETQYF. This chain joins TRBV11-2 and TRBJ2-5; D not resolved. The CDR3 is 15 residues long. CDR1 and CDR2 (germline): SGHAT, FQNNGV.

This chain uses TRBV20-1 with TRBJ2-7; 7 bases match TRBD2. The CDR3 consists of 13 residues. The V and J ends lost 3 bases and 6 bases, in that order; junction bases with no gene match: 8. The germline V gene encodes CDR1 DFQATT and CDR2 SNEGSKA (reference sequence). CDR3 region: CSARSGLSSEQYF. CDR3 DNA sequence: TGCAGTGCTAGGTCGGGACTATCTTCCGAGCAGTACTTC.

The chain has TRBV10-3 and TRBJ2-5; tentatively, D is TRBD1 (6 bases). The CDR3 sequence is 15 residues long. V lost 5 bases and J lost 2, with 15 bases in between. The germline CDR1 and CDR2 sequences are ENHRY and SYGVKD. The CDR3, as DNA: TGTGCCATCAGTCGCTCAGGGGTCCCTCAAGAGACCCAGTACTTC. Translating gives CAISRSGVPQETQYF.

The V gene is TRBV3-1, the J gene TRBJ1-6; D is possibly TRBD1 (5 bases). The CDR3 is 15 amino acids. Trimming took 1 base from V and 8 from J, leaving 12 bases between them. Germline lookup yields CDR1 LGHDT and CDR2 YNNKEL (reference sequence). CDR3 sequence reads: CASSQGGPGDSPLHF. The CDR3 bases are TGTGCCAGCAGCCAAGGAGGCCCGGGGGATTCACCCCTCCACTTT.

This clonotype was observed a handful of times. CDR3 sequence (DNA): TGCAGTGCTAACCTAATAATGGACAGGGCGAGCTCCTACAATGAGCAGTTCTTC. This sequence encodes CSANLIMDRASSYNEQFF. V gene TRBV20-1 combines with J gene TRBJ2-1, with TRBD1 matching over 8 bases. The V and J ends lost 4 bases and 0 bases, in that order; junction bases with no gene match: 14. The CDR3 extends over 18 amino acids. The V gene's germline CDR1 is DFQATT and CDR2 SNEGSKA (reference sequence).

This clonotype was detected many times. CDR3 protein: CSVDDRRNEQFF. CDR3 nucleotides: TGCAGCGTGGATGACAGGCGCAATGAGCAGTTCTTC. The J gene is TRBJ2-1, the V gene TRBV29-1; D is possibly TRBD1 (6 bases). V was clipped by 6 bases and J by 6 bases, with 12 bases between them. The germline gives CDR1 SQVTM, CDR2 ANQGSEA. The CDR3 covers 12 residues.